What follows is one T cell receptor beta chain and its context. This record comes from a study of immune cell composition in non-small cell lung cancer. Study-wide background: Tumours were mainly lung adenocarcinoma or squamous cell carcinoma.

Some clones are missing from TCRdb's copy, which holds only in-frame ones; the method was immunoSEQ multiplex PCR. Here the sample spans under 4,000 clones, 86% being singletons. The receptor's source is a human donor with non-small cell lung cancer. Sequencing input: lung tumor tissue.

This chain's CDR3 is CASSGTAPRLETQYF. In DNA form, the CDR3 reads TGTGCCAGTAGCGGGACAGCACCCCGGTTGGAGACCCAGTACTTC. The chain recombines TRBV19 with TRBJ2-5, with 7 positions matching TRBD1. Germline V gives CDR1 LNHDA, CDR2 SQIVND (reference sequence). Trimming cost V 6 bases and J 5 bases; bases outside gene matches: 12. The CDR3 sequence is 15 residues long. Based on the CDR3 plus reference TRBV19 and TRBJ2-5, the full variable domain is DGGITQSPKYLFRKEGQNVTLSCEQNLNHDAMYWYRQDPGQGLRLIYYSQIVNDFQKGDIAEGYSVSREKKESFPLTVTSAQKNPTAFYLCASSGTAPRLETQYFGPGTRLLVL.